This T cell receptor (beta chain) was sequenced in a study of T cell responses to AZD1222 COVID-19 vaccine. Findings and caveats of the study: Donors were chiefly white British, with a greater number of females, and clonal diversity was perhaps underestimated.

TCRdb's copy holds only in-frame clones and misses some; the assay was immunoSEQ multiplex PCR. Of about 130,000 clones in the sample, approximately 92% are singletons; the top ten hold around 6.5%. A word on this clone: The antigen is undetermined.

Pooling of second doses given at about 4 or about 12 weeks was done. CDR1 SGHRS and CDR2 YFSETQ come from the germline V gene. V lost 4 bases, J lost 0 bases, and 4 bases stayed unmatched. The CDR3 is 15 residues long. The specimen comprised peripheral blood, sampled 28 days after the second AZD1222 dose. The rearrangement links TRBV5-1 to TRBJ2-1, with TRBD1 matching 7 bases. The origin of this receptor is an adult who received the AZD1222 COVID-19 vaccine. CDR3 residues: CASSLGQSSYNEQFF. CDR3 sequence (DNA): TGCGCCAGCAGCCTGGGACAGAGCTCCTACAATGAGCAGTTCTTC.